The rows below give T cell receptor beta chains drawn from one sample of a study of blood T cells in healthy people across ages. TCRdb analysed the 5' RACE reads with MiXCR anew, one entry per CDR3 protein. The sample holds 850,000 to 1,000,000 distinct CDR3 sequences, roughly 50% seen once. The source material was blood. These receptors were obtained from a man in his thirties or forties in good health. Each CDR3 is given with its conserved first and last residue. A D gene is named only where the DNA matches it firmly. Part of the rows lack a size; the others show once, few, many or a class for expanded clones.

few TRBJ1-2 TRBV6-2/TRBV6-3 - TGTGCCAGCAGTGATAACTATGGCTACACCTTC CASSDNYGYTF
- TRBJ2-5 TRBV20-1 - TGCAGTGCTTTGCCTGGGGAGACCCAGTACTTC CSALPGETQYF
few TRBJ2-3 TRBV9 - TGTGCCAGCAGCCCCGGGACACTAACAGATACGCAGTATTTT CASSPGTLTDTQYF
- TRBJ2-7 TRBV4-2 - TGTGCCAGCAAACCGACAGGTCCGAGCTCCTACGAGCAGTACTTC CASKPTGPSSYEQYF
few TRBJ2-7 TRBV7-2 - TGTGCCAGCAGCTTACAGGGGACCGCCTACGAGCAGTACTTC CASSLQGTAYEQYF
many TRBJ2-7 TRBV27 TRBD2 TGTGCCAGCTGTAGCGGGTCCCTCTCCTACGAGCAGTACTTC CASCSGSLSYEQYF
- TRBJ1-2 TRBV7-6 TRBD1 TGTGCCAGCAGCTTAGGAGAGGACAGGGGGAATTATGGCTACACCTTC CASSLGEDRGNYGYTF
- TRBJ2-3 TRBV6-2/TRBV6-3 - TGTGCCAGCAGCGACCGCAAAGATACGCAGTATTTT CASSDRKDTQYF
- TRBJ1-1 TRBV4-1 TRBD1 TGCGCCAGCAGCCAGGGCGCAGGACAGGGGCTTACTGAAGCTTTCTTT CASSQGAGQGLTEAFF
- TRBJ1-2 TRBV2 - TGTGCCTCAAGGGGGGATGGGAATGGCTACACCTTC CASRGDGNGYTF
- TRBJ1-4 TRBV6-2/TRBV6-3 - TGTGCCAGCAGACCGGGTGGGCCTCATGAAAAACTGTTTTTT CASRPGGPHEKLFF
- TRBJ2-7 TRBV12-3/TRBV12-4 - TGTGCCAGCAGTCCATCAACCGGACCTTATCAGTTCTACGAGCAGTACTTC CASSPSTGPYQFYEQYF
- TRBJ1-2 TRBV6-1 - TGTGCCAGCAGTCTCCGGGACGACTACTATGGCTACACCTTC CASSLRDDYYGYTF
- TRBJ2-5 TRBV28 - TGTGCCAGCAGGGGTGGCGGCCAAGAGACCCAGTACTTC CASRGGGQETQYF
- TRBJ2-1 TRBV20-1 - TGCAGTGCTGGAGATAAGGCCGAGCAGTTCTTC CSAGDKAEQFF
many TRBJ2-3 TRBV9 - TGTGCCAGCAGCGTAGACCCGGGCCGCACAGATACGCAGTATTTT CASSVDPGRTDTQYF
- TRBJ1-6 TRBV6-2/TRBV6-3 TRBD1 TGTGCCAGCAGTACCTCGGACAGGGGTAATTCACCCCTCCACTTT CASSTSDRGNSPLHF
few TRBJ2-1 TRBV10-3 TRBD2 TGTGCCATCAGTGAGTCTGGCGGGAGCTCCTACAATGAGCAGTTCTTC CAISESGGSSYNEQFF
- TRBJ1-6 TRBV5-1 - TGCGCCAGCAGCTTCACCGAGACAGTCGTTAATTCACCCCTCCACTTT CASSFTETVVNSPLHF
- TRBJ1-3 TRBV7-2 TRBD1 TGTGCCAGCAGCAGCCGGACAGGGGACTCTGGAAACACCATATATTTT CASSSRTGDSGNTIYF
- TRBJ2-7 TRBV4-2 TRBD2 TGTGCCAGCAGCCAAGATACGGGGGGAACCTACAATGAGCAGTACTTC CASSQDTGGTYNEQYF
- TRBJ2-7 TRBV5-1 - TGCGCCAGCACCGCAGAGTTCTCCTACGAGCAGTACTTC CASTAEFSYEQYF
few TRBJ2-1 TRBV4-3 - TGCGCCAGCAGCCAAACCGCGGCCACCTACAATGAGCAGTTCTTC CASSQTAATYNEQFF
few TRBJ2-7 TRBV7-2 - TGTGCCAGCAGTGTACAGGAGTCCGAGCAGTACTTC CASSVQESEQYF
- TRBJ2-4 TRBV7-8 - TGTGCCAGCAGCCACGGACAGAGCCTAAAAAACATTCAGTACTTC CASSHGQSLKNIQYF
- TRBJ1-1 TRBV14 - TGTGCCAGCAAGCTTCAAACCTTAGACACTGAAGCTTTCTTT CASKLQTLDTEAFF
many TRBJ2-7 TRBV20-1 TRBD2 TGCAGTGCTAGAACCCCCGGGACTAGCGGGGGGAATGAGCAGTACTTC CSARTPGTSGGNEQYF
- TRBJ1-2 TRBV10-3 TRBD1 TGTGCCATCAGTGCGAAGGGACAGGGGGACTATGGCTACACCTTC CAISAKGQGDYGYTF
- TRBJ1-5 TRBV3-1 - TGTGCCAGCCCCCAAGGTAGCAATCAGCCCCAGCATTTT CASPQGSNQPQHF
few TRBJ1-5 TRBV19 - TGTGCCAGTAGTAGCAGCGGGGCGGGGTTCAATCAGCCCCAGCATTTT CASSSSGAGFNQPQHF
- TRBJ1-2 TRBV4-3 - TGCGCCAGCAGCCAACGAGACGGGGGCTACACCTTC CASSQRDGGYTF
- TRBJ2-6 TRBV5-1 TRBD1 TGCGCCAGCAGACAGGGGTCCTCGAAAGCCAACGTCCTGACTTTC CASRQGSSKANVLTF
- TRBJ2-5 TRBV12-3/TRBV12-4 - TGTGCCAGCAAGGCGCCGGTTAATGAGCAGTACTTC CASKAPVNEQYF
- TRBJ2-3 TRBV7-2 TRBD2 TGTGCCAGCAGCTTGGGTAGCGGGAACGGCGCGCAGTATTTT CASSLGSGNGAQYF
few TRBJ2-7 TRBV7-9 TRBD1 TGTGCCAGCAGCTCAAGCGGACAGGGGGCCTACGAGCAGTACTTC CASSSSGQGAYEQYF
- TRBJ1-2 TRBV2 - TGTGCCAGCACCATTGGGCCAAATGGGTATGGCTACACCTTC CASTIGPNGYGYTF
few TRBJ2-7 TRBV6-2/TRBV6-3 TRBD2 TGTGCCAGCAGTTATGTTACTAGCGGCATCGGGCCCTACGAGCAGTACTTC CASSYVTSGIGPYEQYF
few TRBJ2-1 TRBV6-5 - TGTGCCAGCAGTTATAGGCGGGAGCAGTTCTTC CASSYRREQFF
- TRBJ2-1 TRBV3-1 - TGTGCCAGCAGCGCTTATAAAGGCGGGATCTCCTACAATGAGCAGTTCTTC CASSAYKGGISYNEQFF
once TRBJ1-2 TRBV11-1 TRBD1 TGTGCCAACAGCTCACAGACAGGGTTGGCGAACTATGGCTACACCTTC CANSSQTGLANYGYTF
once TRBJ1-1 TRBV12-3/TRBV12-4 TRBD1 TGTGCCAGCACCCCGGGACAGACGAACACTGAAGCTTTCTTT CASTPGQTNTEAFF
- TRBJ2-4 TRBV5-1 - TGCGCCAGCAGCGTCACAGGGGAGGCCATTCAGTACTTC CASSVTGEAIQYF
- TRBJ2-1 TRBV6-2/TRBV6-3 - TGTGCCAGCAGTTACTCCCGGCAGGCGGAGTTCTTC CASSYSRQAEFF
many TRBJ2-1 TRBV7-2 - TGTGCCAGCAGCCCTCCGGGGCCGTTTGCCAATGAGCAGTTCTTC CASSPPGPFANEQFF
few TRBJ2-1 TRBV20-1 - TGCAGTGCTAGAGGCATAGTGGCGGGGGCGCTCTCCAATGAGCAGTTCTTC CSARGIVAGALSNEQFF
once TRBJ2-2 TRBV12-3/TRBV12-4 - TGTGCCAGCAGGGCACTTGAGAACACCGGGGAGCTGTTTTTT CASRALENTGELFF
- TRBJ2-5 TRBV6-1 - TGTGCCAGCAGTGACCGACGGACTCAAGAGACCCAGTACTTC CASSDRRTQETQYF
- TRBJ2-3 TRBV6-5 TRBD2 TGTGCCAGCAGTTACTCGCAATGGGGGGGGAGCACAGATACGCAGTATTTT CASSYSQWGGSTDTQYF
few TRBJ1-5 TRBV7-8 - TGTGCCAGCAGCTTAAATCCTGGCGGCAATCAGCCCCAGCATTTT CASSLNPGGNQPQHF
many TRBJ2-5 TRBV7-6 - TGTGCCAGCAGCTTAGGTTCAGGGCAGCAAGAGACCCAGTACTTC CASSLGSGQQETQYF
- TRBJ2-7 TRBV7-2 - TGTGCCAGCAGCTTAGTAGGTCGGGGACGGGGCGGACACGAGCAGTACTTC CASSLVGRGRGGHEQYF